This TCR beta chain came from a study of shared clonotypes between healthy human individuals (TCRdb year 2020). Some background on the complete study: A few men and a couple of women, aged 18 to 49 years, made up the cohort. Per donor, three plates each were used for CD4 naive and CD4 memory, two for CD8 naive, and one for CD8 memory. Blood TCR repertoires of several healthy adults were deeply sequenced to estimate repertoire size and the extent of clonotype sharing between individuals. To increase sequencing depth and limit assay-specific biases, TCR repertoire library preparation and sequencing were carried out by different laboratories using diverse techniques. Per donor, leukapheresis produced somewhere between about 0.94 and 9 billion PBMCs.

The table lists this clone with a count of one. The target of this receptor is not known. Base qualities are not at hand, and no much larger clone is one base apart. Donors were healthy HIV-negative adults with no recently reported acute infections or vaccinations. All donors were Caucasian adults living in Nashville, Tennessee, USA. CD4+ T cells were enriched through magnetic negative selection, after which naive cells were positively selected on CD45RA and the remaining negative fraction served as the memory subset. Blood was collected by leukapheresis, and PBMCs were isolated by Ficoll-Histopaque density gradient centrifugation and then cryopreserved in liquid nitrogen vapor phase. Analytical flow cytometry was used to check the purity and quantity of each magnetically sorted T cell population. From each sorted fraction, genomic DNA was isolated and quantified by UV absorbance on a Nanodrop 2000c.

The CDR3 numbers 12 residues from cysteine through phenylalanine. Left in the record is the CDR3 DNA by itself, 36 bases read in frame from the first base. Deletion took 5 bases off V and 9 bases off J, with a span of 11 bases between the germline ends. In the germline V gene, CDR1 corresponds to MNHEY and CDR2 to SVGAGI. What the study reported, not specific to this receptor: The genetic and exposure-history diversity represented was limited by the small number of donors. When a few donors were compared, the shared fraction of clonotypes was about 5% for naive CD4, 3.5% to 4% for naive CD8, about 2.5% for memory CD4, and about 0.36% for memory CD8. Only blood was sampled, and tissue TCR repertoires likely differ from those in blood. Based on pairwise subsampling, the degree of clonotype sharing among donors was expected to be affected by sequencing depth. Higher generation probabilities were observed for clonotypes shared by all four sorted-subset donors than for non-shared clonotypes. Larger estimated clonotype richness was generally found for naive subsets than for memory subsets. Rarefaction of sorted-subset datasets indicated incomplete sequencing despite the large sequencing depth.

Using the deep immunoSEQ assay, TCR CDR3 regions were amplified from genomic DNA by multiplex PCR. Genomic DNA extracted from each cell subset was distributed evenly over all wells of several immunoSEQ 96-well plates, and each plate served as one replicate. For sorted subsets, 200 to 250 ng of genomic DNA, equivalent to tens of thousands of T cell genomes, went into each replicate PCR. Purified libraries were measured with a Qubit 3.0 fluorometer, size-checked on a Bioanalyzer 2100, and measured again with the KAPA Library Quantification kit. Every immunoSEQ 96-well plate was sequenced on a dedicated single-read 150-cycle Illumina NextSeq 550 flow cell. Per the source publication's procedure: Because the immunoSEQ output included only junctional sequences and no quality scores, the filtering could not be the same as the filtering used for full-length reads. Sequences were annotated with PyIR, a Python wrapper for IgBLAST v1.9, using IMGT germline references to assign V/J genes and CDR3. Reads with weak V/J assignments (E-value above 1e-6), missing CDR3, stop codons, out-of-frame junctions, or ambiguous translated residues were removed. A V3J clonotype was defined by an identical inferred V gene, J gene, and CDR3 amino acid sequence. Percentage overlap between repertoires was calculated by dividing the number of shared unique clonotypes by the size of the smaller repertoire. Richness of each repertoire was evaluated using RTK rarefaction, the Chao1 estimator, and Recon v2.1 estimates of unobserved clonotypes. OLGA was used to compute generation probabilities for all TCRbeta clonotypes that the gDNA method yielded from a few donors. Held by TCRdb, this immuneACCESS table contains in-frame sequences only and omits some clones. Under half of the omission traces to an unresolved V gene where checked; the cause of the rest is unknown. Clonal size and the V and J genes are those of that table, whereas D and trimming came from the DNA. The sample yields more than 2 million clones; roughly 94% were counted once. Of the sample, around 0.13% falls within the top ten clones.

The receptor's source is a man younger than 30 in good health. Sequenced: naive CD4+ T cells sorted from blood. The cell subset or site label on this specimen signifies: CD45RA+ positively selected. The chain is encoded by TRBV6-5 joined to TRBJ2-1; confidence is insufficient to name the D gene. The CDR3 reads CASSPEVGEQFF. The DNA sequence follows: TGTGCCAGCAGTCCTGAGGTTGGTGAGCAGTTCTTC.